The 20 T cell receptor beta chains given below trace back to one sample, sequenced in a study of T cell changes during pregnancy in multiple sclerosis. Profiled with immunoSEQ multiplex PCR; TCRdb holds only in-frame clones, not every one. The sample shows 55,000 to 65,000 clones, roughly nine tenths of them seen only once. Sequencing used peripheral blood, obtained in the first trimester of pregnancy. The receptors here all came from a female donor in good health, enrolled as a control in a pregnancy study.

Written as DNA, the CDR3 is TGTGCCAGCAGCTTCGGACTAGAAGAGACCCAGTACTTC. This gives the protein CASSFGLEETQYF. The chain carries TRBV7-2 and TRBJ2-5; the match to TRBD2 covers 7 bases. There are 13 residues in the CDR3. Germline V gives CDR1 SGHTA, CDR2 FQGNSA. The V and J ends lost 3 bases and 3 bases, in that order; junction bases with no gene match: 1.

The gene calls are TRBV7-8 and TRBJ1-2; 7 nucleotides align to TRBD1. V gave up 0 bases and J gave up 3 bases; unmatched junction bases: 7. The CDR3 is 16 residues long. Germline CDR1 and CDR2: SGHVS and FQNEAQ. The CDR3 loop reads CASSLAGRGLDYGYTF. DNA of the CDR3: TGTGCCAGCAGCTTAGCGGGCAGGGGGTTAGACTATGGCTACACCTTC.

The chain is built from TRBV30 and TRBJ1-5; 8 bases fit TRBD1. The CDR3 covers 16 residues. The V and J ends lost 2 bases and 6 bases, in that order; junction bases with no gene match: 12. The germline V gene has CDR1 GTSNPN and CDR2 SVGIG (reference sequence). This CDR3 is CAWSRVGQGAGQPQHF. The DNA for the CDR3 is TGTGCCTGGAGTCGGGTAGGGCAGGGGGCTGGTCAGCCCCAGCATTTT.

The chain couples TRBV7-9 to TRBJ2-1; 8 bases match TRBD1. The germline gives CDR1 SEHNR, CDR2 FQNEAQ (reference sequence). V was clipped by 1 base and J by 7 bases; unmatched bases: 9. The CDR3 is made up of 16 amino acids. The CDR3 sequence is CASSLVGRGQGNEQFF. The CDR3 DNA sequence: TGTGCCAGCAGCTTAGTCGGCAGGGGGCAGGGTAATGAGCAGTTCTTC.

This clone was detected only a few times. In DNA, the CDR3 is TGTGCCAGCAGCCAGCGACCGGGACTCACTTTGGGGGACGAGCAGTACTTC. The encoded protein is CASSQRPGLTLGDEQYF. The chain employs TRBV14 and TRBJ2-7; maybe TRBD2 (6 bases). Trimming removed 3 bases at V and 5 bases at J, with 23 bases between. Germline V CDR1 and CDR2: SGHDN, FVKESK. This CDR3 region has 17 residues.

The rearrangement joins TRBV6-1 to TRBJ1-4; D is uncertain. The CDR3 has 14 amino acids. Germline CDR1 reads MNHNS; CDR2 reads SASEGT. The V end was cut by 4 bases, the J end by 8 bases, with 14 bases between. For the CDR3, the DNA is TGTGCCAGCAGTGTGGGTAGGGAGGACGAAAAACTGTTTTTT. It codes for CASSVGREDEKLFF.

The genes are TRBV5-1 and TRBJ1-2; D uncertain. The CDR3 contains 12 residues. Trimming removed 0 bases from V and 6 bases from J, with 6 bases in between. CDR1 is SGHRS and CDR2 is YFSETQ in the germline V gene. CDR3 sequence (DNA): TGCGCCAGCAGCTTGGAACAGAATGGCTACACCTTC. Protein product: CASSLEQNGYTF. The full variable domain, completed using reference TRBV5-1 and TRBJ1-2, is KAGVTQTPRYLIKTRGQQVTLSCSPISGHRSVSWYQQTPGQGLQFLFEYFSETQRNKGNFPGRFSGRQFSNSRSEMNVSTLELGDSALYLCASSLEQNGYTFGSGTRLTVV.

This clone is a singleton in its sample. The chain has TRBV7-6 and TRBJ1-3; D not certain. Trimming left V 2 bases short and J 2 bases short, with 16 bases between. This CDR3 contains 17 residues. Germline CDR1 SGHVS, CDR2 FNYEAQ. The CDR3 DNA reads TGTGCCAGCAGCTTATACCTATCCGGCGAGGCTGGAAACACCATATATTTT. It specifies CASSLYLSGEAGNTIYF.

The chain employs TRBV6-5 and TRBJ1-1, with D possibly TRBD1 on 6 matching bases. The germline CDR1 and CDR2 sequences are MNHEY and SVGAGI. The CDR3 sequence is 13 residues long. V was pared by 0 bases and J by 7 bases, with 9 bases between. The CDR3: CASSYSGTLEAFF. The CDR3 nucleotides are TGTGCCAGCAGTTACTCCGGGACACTTGAAGCTTTCTTT.

The rearrangement joins TRBV11-3 to TRBJ1-1, with D possibly being TRBD1 (5 bases). Trimming pared 0 bases from V and 4 bases from J, leaving 9 bases between. Germline V gives CDR1 SGHNT, CDR2 YENEEA. This CDR3 contains 14 residues. The DNA of the CDR3 is TGTGCCAGCAGCTTAGACAGGGCTAGCACTGAAGCTTTCTTT. This translates into CASSLDRASTEAFF.

V is TRBV4-1 and J is TRBJ2-5, with D possibly being TRBD2 (6 bases). Per germline, CDR1 MGHRA and CDR2 YSYEKL. Trimming took off 0 bases at V and 4 bases at J, with 12 bases between the two ends. This CDR3 is built from 15 residues. CDR3 sequence reads: CASSQDAAGRETQYF. CDR3 nucleotides: TGCGCCAGCAGCCAAGATGCGGCGGGAAGAGAGACCCAGTACTTC.

This clone has just one count. The gene calls are TRBV29-1 and TRBJ1-1, with a weak D call TRBD1 (5 bases). Trimming removed 5 bases from V and 0 bases from J, with 10 bases in between. The length of the CDR3 is 13 residues. Germline V gene lookup returns CDR1 SQVTM and CDR2 ANQGSEA. The CDR3, as DNA: TGCAGCGTTACGACAGACATGAACACTGAAGCTTTCTTT. It specifies CSVTTDMNTEAFF. The whole variable domain, remainder taken from reference TRBV29-1 and TRBJ1-1, is SAVISQKPSRDICQRGTSLTIQCQVDSQVTMMFWYRQQPGQSLTLIATANQGSEATYESGFVIDKFPISRPNLTFSTLTVSNMSPEDSSIYLCSVTTDMNTEAFFGQGTRLTVV.

This CDR3 is CASSGPGLAGARDEQYF. The CDR3 coding sequence is TGTGCCAGCAGTGGACCGGGACTAGCGGGAGCACGTGACGAGCAGTACTTC. The chain links TRBV28 to TRBJ2-7; 14 positions agree with TRBD2. Germline V CDR1 and CDR2: MDHEN, SYDVKM. The CDR3 totals 17 residues. Trimming took 5 bases from V and 5 from J; bases not matched to a gene: 11.

This clone was detected a few times. The J gene is TRBJ2-1, the V gene TRBV15, with 15 positions matching TRBD2. From germline, CDR1 is LNHNV and CDR2 YYDKDF (reference sequence). The CDR3 contains 16 residues. V shed 0 bases, J shed 12 bases, and the junction held 6 bases outside the gene matches. The CDR3 sequence is CATSRDAGLAGGPQFF. The CDR3 DNA reads as TGTGCCACCAGCAGAGATGCAGGACTAGCGGGAGGGCCGCAGTTCTTC.

J is TRBJ2-7 and V is TRBV28; 8 bases are a match to TRBD2. J was trimmed by 5 bases and V by 6 bases; bases with no gene match: 6. The CDR3 has 13 residues. In germline, CDR1 is MDHEN, CDR2 SYDVKM. CDR3 nucleotide sequence: TGTGCCAGCAGCAGGACTAGCACCAACGAGCAGTACTTC. It translates to CASSRTSTNEQYF.

This chain joins TRBV18 and TRBJ2-5; weak D call: TRBD2 (6 bases). The CDR3 extends over 13 amino acids. Trimming cost V 2 bases and J 5 bases, with 9 bases left between them. Per germline, CDR1 KGHSH and CDR2 LQKENI. CDR3 nucleotides: TGTGCCAGCTCACCAGGGGAGGTTGAGACCCAGTACTTC. As protein: CASSPGEVETQYF.

V usage is TRBV19 and J usage is TRBJ1-2; 7 bases map to TRBD1. This CDR3 is built from 13 residues. V lost 8 bases, J lost 4 bases, and 7 bases stayed unmatched. Looked up from germline, CDR1 is LNHDA and CDR2 is SQIVND (reference sequence). DNA of the CDR3: TGTGCCAGTTCGTTACAGGGGTTCTATGGCTACACCTTC. It is translated as CASSLQGFYGYTF.

The chain combines TRBV7-8 with TRBJ2-7; 13 bases are a match to TRBD2. There are 16 residues in the CDR3. Unmatched junction bases numbered 6, after V lost 3 bases and J lost 4 bases. CDR1 and CDR2 from the germline V gene are SGHVS and FQNEAQ. Here the CDR3 DNA reads TGTGCCAGCAGCTTTGGGACTAGCGGGGACAAGTACGAGCAGTACTTC. Protein product: CASSFGTSGDKYEQYF.

The J gene is TRBJ1-2, the V gene TRBV14; TRBD1 is a possible D gene (5 bases). This CDR3 contains 15 residues. V gave up 0 bases and J gave up 6 bases, with 14 bases separating them. CDR1 is SGHDN and CDR2 is FVKESK in the germline V gene. CDR3 sequence (DNA): TGTGCCAGCAGCCAAGATCTGTGGGGGGAAGATGGCTACACCTTC. Translation gives CASSQDLWGEDGYTF.

This clone was recorded once. The genes are TRBV2 and TRBJ2-7; maybe TRBD1 (6 bases). This CDR3 has 13 residues. The germline V gene encodes CDR1 SNHLY and CDR2 FYNNEI. Trimming removed 9 bases from V and 3 bases from J, with 15 bases in between. The CDR3 spells CASGSGEYYEQYF. The CDR3 DNA reads TGTGCCAGTGGGTCAGGGGAGTACTACGAGCAGTACTTC.